This TCR beta chain stems from a study of blood T cells in healthy people across ages. This clonotype showed up just a few times. The antigen is unknown. Study-level points and caveats: More naive CD4+ cells and higher diversity marked long-lived donors relative to aged donors. Donor CMV infection status was unknown, possibly confounding age-related changes in expanded clonotypes.

CDR3 length equals 15 residues. The germline V gene has CDR1 LGHDT and CDR2 YNNKEL (reference sequence). Trimming removed 1 base from V and 1 base from J, with 10 bases in between. Together with a sample-barcoded 5' primer, a J-beta primer mix was included in a second PCR lasting roughly 7 to 11 cycles. Each cDNA was tagged by a template-switch adaptor containing 12 random nucleotides. A single record per CDR3 protein comes from TCRdb applying MiXCR to the 5' RACE reads. Of more than 700,000 distinct CDR3 sequences listed, 35% to 60% were seen once; the top ten hold roughly 20%. The specimen was blood. The TCR sequence derives from a man older than 75 in good health. V usage is TRBV3-1 and J usage is TRBJ2-5; maybe TRBD1 (5 bases). The CDR3 sequence: CASSQARTRQETQYF. As DNA, the CDR3 is TGTGCCAGCAGCCAAGCAAGGACACGCCAAGAGACCCAGTACTTC.